The next 32 T cell receptor beta chains were all read from a single sample in a study of CDR3 diversity in severe acne. TCRdb reanalysed the PCR reads using MiXCR and keeps one entry per CDR3 protein. The sample holds some 84,000 distinct CDR3 sequences, 45% to 65% seen once. The specimen was blood. The source of these receptors is a male donor in good health, without acne.

This clonotype has ten or more counts. The V call is TRBV3-1, the J call TRBJ2-1; possible D gene TRBD2, 6 bases. CDR1 and CDR2 (germline): LGHDT, YNNKEL (reference sequence). The CDR3 length is 13 residues. Trimming took off 3 bases at V and 4 bases at J, with 7 bases between the two ends. The CDR3 spells CASSQDYYNEQFF. Here the CDR3 DNA reads TGTGCCAGCAGCCAGGACTATTACAATGAGCAGTTCTTC.

The chain couples TRBV5-1 to TRBJ2-7; 8 bases map to TRBD2. The junction had 10 bases not matched to a gene; V was cut back by 2 bases and J by 0 bases. CDR1 is SGHRS, CDR2 YFSETQ, per germline. The CDR3 has 17 amino acids. CDR3 bases: TGCGCCAGCAGCTTAGGTAGAGCGGGAGCGCTCTCCTACGAGCAGTACTTC. It yields the protein CASSLGRAGALSYEQYF.

The table lists this clonotype with many counts. The chain recombines TRBV18 with TRBJ1-3; D gene uncertain. Germline CDR1 reads KGHSH; CDR2 reads LQKENI. The CDR3 covers 15 residues. The V and J ends lost 3 bases and 3 bases respectively, with 12 bases between them. The CDR3 sequence: CASSPYSSFGNTIYF. The DNA for the CDR3 is TGTGCCAGCTCACCTTACAGCAGCTTTGGAAACACCATATATTTT. Based on the CDR3 plus reference TRBV18 and TRBJ1-3, the full variable domain is NAGVMQNPRHLVRRRGQEARLRCSPMKGHSHVYWYRQLPEEGLKFMVYLQKENIIDESGMPKERFSAEFPKEGPSILRIQQVVRGDSAAYFCASSPYSSFGNTIYFGEGSWLTVV.

V usage is TRBV6-1 and J usage is TRBJ1-2; D is uncertain. Germline V lookup: CDR1 MNHNS, CDR2 SASEGT. The CDR3 has 13 residues. V was trimmed by 5 bases and J by 11 bases, leaving 18 bases between them. The CDR3 here is CASSYSTSGGYTF. Here the CDR3 DNA reads TGTGCCAGCAGTTACTCTACTAGCGGAGGTTACACCTTC.

The chain employs TRBV12-3 or TRBV12-4 and TRBJ2-3; 11 bases fit TRBD1. The ends lost 3 bases at V and 3 bases at J; junction bases unmatched: 5. The CDR3 extends over 16 amino acids. The CDR3 loop is CASSLGTGGRTDTQYF. CDR3 bases: TGTGCCAGCAGTTTGGGGACAGGGGGACGGACAGATACGCAGTATTTT.

The V call is TRBV2, the J call TRBJ2-7; no reliable D call. From germline, CDR1 is SNHLY and CDR2 FYNNEI. This CDR3 spans 11 amino acids. V was pared by 0 bases and J by 6 bases, with 3 bases between. This CDR3 is CASSEASEQYF. CDR3 DNA: TGTGCCAGCAGTGAAGCTTCCGAGCAGTACTTC. The variable domain in full, completed from reference TRBV2 and TRBJ2-7, reads EPEVTQTPSHQVTQMGQEVILRCVPISNHLYFYWYRQILGQKVEFLVSFYNNEISEKSEIFDDQFSVERPDGSNFTLKIRSTKLEDSAMYFCASSEASEQYFGPGTRLTVT.

This chain uses TRBV2 with TRBJ1-2; no clear D. V lost 2 bases and J lost 2, with 12 bases in between. Germline V CDR1 and CDR2: SNHLY, FYNNEI. The CDR3 runs to 15 residues. CDR3 DNA: TGTGCCAGCAGTGAATACGGCAGGAAGAACTATGGCTACACCTTC. The encoded protein is CASSEYGRKNYGYTF.

The CDR3 spells CASSQDRDEETQYF. DNA of the CDR3: TGTGCCAGCAGCCAGGACAGGGACGAGGAGACCCAGTACTTC. The V call is TRBV9, the J call TRBJ2-5; 8 bases align to TRBD1. This CDR3 contains 14 residues. V shed 4 bases, J shed 5 bases, and the junction held 7 bases outside the gene matches. CDR1 is SGDLS and CDR2 is YYNGEE in the germline V gene.

This clonotype was seen a single time. The V call is TRBV29-1, the J call TRBJ2-3; the match to TRBD1 covers 7 bases. After removal of 7 bases from V and 1 base from J, the junction contained 5 bases not matched to a gene. The CDR3 runs to 13 residues. Looked up from germline, CDR1 is SQVTM and CDR2 is ANQGSEA. CDR3 protein: CSAYGQGTDTQYF. The CDR3 DNA follows: TGCAGCGCGTACGGACAGGGCACAGATACGCAGTATTTT.

The rearrangement links TRBV15 to TRBJ2-7; D possibly corresponds to TRBD2 (5 bases). The CDR3 extends over 14 amino acids. Trimming took off 3 bases at V and 3 bases at J, with 12 bases between the two ends. Germline CDR1 is LNHNV and CDR2 is YYDKDF (reference sequence). In DNA, the CDR3 is TGTGCCACCAGCAGCCCCGGACTCGGCTACGAGCAGTACTTC. Its translation is CATSSPGLGYEQYF. Variable domain in full (rest from reference TRBV15 and TRBJ2-7): DAMVIQNPRYQVTQFGKPVTLSCSQTLNHNVMYWYQQKSSQAPKLLFHYYDKDFNNEADTPDNFQSRRPNTSFCFLDIRSPGLGDTAMYLCATSSPGLGYEQYFGPGTRLTVT.

Here the CDR3 reads CASSEEADTGELFF. As DNA, the CDR3 is TGTGCCAGCAGTGAAGAGGCAGACACCGGGGAGCTGTTTTTT. The rearrangement links TRBV2 to TRBJ2-2; the D is unclear. From germline, CDR1 is SNHLY and CDR2 FYNNEI. V lost 1 base and J 3 bases, leaving 6 bases between the germline ends. The CDR3 loop spans 14 amino acids. The whole variable domain, filled in from reference TRBV2 and TRBJ2-2, reads EPEVTQTPSHQVTQMGQEVILRCVPISNHLYFYWYRQILGQKVEFLVSFYNNEISEKSEIFDDQFSVERPDGSNFTLKIRSTKLEDSAMYFCASSEEADTGELFFGEGSRLTVL.

A remark on this clonotype: Relative to the germline gene, one junction end is altered; a read error may explain this. The rearrangement joins TRBV2 to TRBJ2-7, with D maybe TRBD2 (6 bases). Germline V gene sequence: CDR1 SNHLY, CDR2 FYNNEI. The CDR3 runs to 13 residues. CDR3 bases: TGTGCCAGCAGGAAAGGAGGGGACGGGGAGCTGTACTTC. Translating gives CASRKGGDGELYF.

J is TRBJ2-7 and V is TRBV5-1; TRBD1 agrees at 8 bases. From germline, CDR1 is SGHRS and CDR2 YFSETQ. There are 15 residues in the CDR3. V lost 0 bases and J lost 2; bases outside the gene matches: 4. CDR3 DNA: TGCGCCAGCAGCTTGGAACAGGGGGTGCCCTACGAGCAGTACTTC. Translated: CASSLEQGVPYEQYF.

By proportion, this clonotype is medium-sized. This chain connects TRBV7-3 to TRBJ2-3; D tentatively reads TRBD1 or TRBD2 (5 bases each). V was clipped by 5 bases and J by 4 bases, with 19 bases between them. Germline lookup yields CDR1 SGHTA and CDR2 FQGTGA. The CDR3 contains 16 residues. CDR3 DNA: TGTGCCAGCAGCGAACCTCGACTGGGACGGGCAGATACGCAGTATTTT. Its translation: CASSEPRLGRADTQYF.

The gene calls are TRBV19 and TRBJ1-6, with D possibly matching TRBD1 (5 bases). The CDR3 is 13 residues long. CDR1 is LNHDA, CDR2 SQIVND, per germline (reference sequence). Trimming shortened V by 3 bases and J by 9 bases, and 9 bases separated the two germline ends. This chain's CDR3 is CASSIQGGSPLHF. The CDR3 region has the DNA TGTGCCAGTAGTATCCAGGGCGGTTCACCCCTCCACTTT.

V usage is TRBV25-1 and J usage is TRBJ1-1; D is undetermined. The V gene lost 5 bases and the J gene lost 4 bases, with 11 bases spanning the gap. CDR1 and CDR2 (germline): MGHDK, SYGVNS. This CDR3 is built from 13 residues. The CDR3 sequence is CASSSLPGTEAFF. The CDR3 DNA reads TGTGCCAGCAGTTCCCTTCCTGGCACTGAAGCTTTCTTT. Based on the CDR3 plus reference TRBV25-1 and TRBJ1-1, the full variable domain is EADIYQTPRYLVIGTGKKITLECSQTMGHDKMYWYQQDPGMELHLIHYSYGVNSTEKGDLSSESTVSRIRTEHFPLTLESARPSHTSQYLCASSSLPGTEAFFGQGTRLTVV.

The chain joins TRBV6-1 to TRBJ2-7; perhaps TRBD2 as D (9 bases). The V and J ends lost 4 bases and 2 bases respectively, with 39 bases between them. Germline CDR1 and CDR2: MNHNS and SASEGT. This CDR3 region has 23 residues. The CDR3 is CASSVTGGSGSTLAAGWAYEQYF. The CDR3 nucleotides are TGTGCCAGCAGTGTCACAGGGGGTAGCGGGAGCACCCTGGCCGCAGGATGGGCCTACGAGCAGTACTTC.

About this clonotype: An end of the junction differs from the germline gene, which may be a read error. Written as DNA, the CDR3 is TGCGGTGCTAGAGGGGACAGGAGCTCCTACGAGCAGTACTTC. Amino acid sequence: CGARGDRSSYEQYF. The genes are TRBV20-1 and TRBJ2-7, with 8 bases matching TRBD1. In germline, CDR1 is DFQATT, CDR2 SNEGSKA (reference sequence). The CDR3 spans 14 residues.

J is TRBJ2-7 and V is TRBV24-1; 7 bases match TRBD1. The V gene end was trimmed by 2 bases and the J gene end by 2 bases; junction bases not matched to a gene: 5. There are 15 residues in the CDR3. Looked up from germline, CDR1 is KGHDR and CDR2 is SFDVKD. The CDR3 loop reads CATSDSRDRAYEQYF. DNA of the CDR3: TGTGCCACCAGTGATTCCCGGGACAGAGCCTACGAGCAGTACTTC.

This clonotype was recorded a few times. This chain links TRBV2 with TRBJ1-1, with a weak D call TRBD1 (6 bases). V was shortened by 2 bases and J by 1 base, with 17 bases between the two germline ends. The CDR3 length is 17 residues. CDR1 is SNHLY, CDR2 FYNNEI, per germline. The CDR3 region is CASSEMGPGQENTEAFF. CDR3 DNA: TGTGCCAGCAGTGAAATGGGGCCGGGACAAGAGAACACTGAAGCTTTCTTT.

This clonotype was detected many times. This sequence joins TRBV6-2 or TRBV6-3 and TRBJ2-2, with TRBD1 matching over 9 bases. The CDR3 consists of 17 residues. Losses at the gene ends were 6 bases for V and 0 bases for J; bases not matched to a gene: 8. Germline V gene data show CDR1 as MNHEY and CDR2 as SVGEGT. The CDR3, as DNA: TGTGCCAGCAGCAAAGGGACAGGGAACGCGAACACCGGGGAGCTGTTTTTT. Translating it yields CASSKGTGNANTGELFF.

This chain connects TRBV10-3 to TRBJ1-1, with D unresolved. Germline CDR1 and CDR2: ENHRY and SYGVKD. The V end lost 5 bases, the J end lost 4 bases, and 11 bases lay between the germline ends. This CDR3 has 13 amino acids. CDR3 nucleotides: TGTGCCATCAGTAAGATTAATTTCACTGAAGCTTTCTTT. As protein: CAISKINFTEAFF.

The gene calls are TRBV15 and TRBJ2-5; a weak D match, TRBD2 (6 bases). CDR1 is LNHNV and CDR2 is YYDKDF in the germline V gene (reference sequence). V lost 5 bases and J 3 bases, leaving 10 bases between the germline ends. The CDR3 runs 13 residues. The DNA for the CDR3 is TGTGCCACCAGCGGGGAGGTCGAAGAGACCCAGTACTTC. Residues: CATSGEVEETQYF.

To note about this clonotype: Since the CDR3 does not end with the conserved phenylalanine or tryptophan, this likely comes from a read error. The chain combines TRBV6-6 with TRBJ2-1; D could derive from TRBD1 or TRBD2 (6 bases each). This CDR3 region has 15 residues. V lost 6 bases and J lost 7, with 19 bases in between. The germline V gene has CDR1 MNHNY and CDR2 SVGAGI (reference sequence). CDR3 protein: CASRQNPQGRNEQFL. CDR3 coding DNA: TGTGCCAGCAGACAGAATCCGCAGGGGAGGAATGAGCAGTTCCTC.

At least ten counts were recorded for this clonotype. This chain links TRBV7-9 with TRBJ1-1, with 7 bases fitting TRBD1. There are 15 residues in the CDR3. J gave up 0 bases and V 5 bases, and 6 bases lay outside the gene matches. In germline, CDR1 is SEHNR, CDR2 FQNEAQ (reference sequence). The CDR3 reads CASSRQGLLNTEAFF. CDR3 DNA: TGTGCCAGCAGCCGACAGGGCCTGTTGAACACTGAAGCTTTCTTT. Variable domain in full (rest from reference TRBV7-9 and TRBJ1-1): DTGVSQNPRHKITKRGQNVTFRCDPISEHNRLYWYRQTLGQGPEFLTYFQNEAQLEKSRLLSDRFSAERPKGSFSTLEIQRTEQGDSAMYLCASSRQGLLNTEAFFGQGTRLTVV.

This clonotype appeared many times. The chain carries TRBV12-3 or TRBV12-4 and TRBJ1-4; TRBD1 matches 12 bases. V dropped 5 bases and J dropped 7; count of bases not matched to a gene: 8. The CDR3 consists of 16 residues. CDR3 in amino acids: CASSGDRGRVVEKLFF. The CDR3 nucleotides read TGTGCCAGCAGTGGGGACAGGGGGCGCGTAGTTGAAAAACTGTTTTTT.

As regards this clonotype: An end of the junction differs from the germline gene, which may be a read error. V gene TRBV6-1 combines with J gene TRBJ2-7, with 8 bases aligning to TRBD2. The CDR3 has 13 residues. CDR1 is MNHNS, CDR2 SASEGT, per germline. The CDR3 DNA reads TGTGCCAGCGGTGAGACGGGGGGGTACGAGCAGTACTTC. This translates into CASGETGGYEQYF.

Concerning this clonotype: One junction end does not reproduce the germline sequence, and a read error may be involved. This chain links TRBV7-7 with TRBJ2-5; TRBD2 aligns across 7 bases. The CDR3 runs to 15 residues. Looked up from germline, CDR1 is SSHAT and CDR2 is FNYEAQ (reference sequence). The CDR3 here is CASSLAAGVGETQCF. CDR3 nucleotide sequence: TGTGCTAGCAGCTTAGCTGCGGGAGTAGGAGAGACCCAGTGCTTC.

This clonotype was counted at least ten times. This chain connects TRBV5-6 to TRBJ2-2; maybe TRBD1 (6 bases). The CDR3 is made up of 14 amino acids. Germline V CDR1 and CDR2: SGHDT, YYEEEE. V shed 1 base and J shed 5 bases, with 9 bases lying between them. CDR3 sequence reads: CASSLLDSTGELFF. The CDR3 coding sequence is TGTGCCAGCAGCTTGTTGGACAGTACCGGGGAGCTGTTTTTT.

Regarding this clonotype: One end of the junction fails to match germline, which may point to a read error. This chain links TRBV13 with TRBJ2-1; 9 positions agree with TRBD1. The CDR3 totals 16 residues. Germline assignment: CDR1 PRHDT and CDR2 FYEKMQ (reference sequence). CDR3 residues: CASSLRDRDTYNEQLF. CDR3 nucleotides: TGTGCCAGCAGCTTAAGGGACAGGGACACCTACAATGAGCAGCTCTTC.

This clonotype appeared many times. CDR3 coding DNA: TGTGCCAGCACTCGGACAGGGACGAACTATGGCTACACCTTC. Translated, it gives CASTRTGTNYGYTF. This sequence joins TRBV28 and TRBJ1-2; TRBD1 agrees at 8 bases. In germline, CDR1 is MDHEN, CDR2 SYDVKM. V dropped 7 bases and J dropped 2; count of bases not matched to a gene: 6. CDR3 size: 14 residues.

To note about this clonotype: The conserved final phenylalanine or tryptophan is absent from the CDR3, which likely points to a read error. CDR3 in amino acids: CASSSRTGGRVNQPQHC. Written as DNA, the CDR3 is TGTGCCAGCAGTTCCCGGACAGGGGGGAGGGTCAATCAGCCCCAGCATTGT. This chain joins TRBV10-3 and TRBJ1-5; TRBD1 aligns across 10 bases. CDR1 and CDR2 (germline): ENHRY, SYGVKD. The CDR3 length is 17 residues.